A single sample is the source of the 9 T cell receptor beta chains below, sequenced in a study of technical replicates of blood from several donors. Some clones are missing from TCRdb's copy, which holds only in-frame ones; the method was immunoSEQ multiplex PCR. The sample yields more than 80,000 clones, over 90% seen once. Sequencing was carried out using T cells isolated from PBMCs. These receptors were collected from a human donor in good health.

The CDR3 DNA reads TGTGCCAGCAGCCAAGCAAGCAGGCGGGTAGAGACCCAGTACTTC. Its protein is CASSQASRRVETQYF. The chain links TRBV14 to TRBJ2-5; D perhaps matches TRBD2 (5 bases). This CDR3 is 15 amino acids long. The germline CDR1 and CDR2 sequences are SGHDN and FVKESK. V was clipped by 1 base and J by 4 bases, with 13 bases between them.

In nucleotides, the CDR3 is TGTGCCAGCGAGGACAGGGCAGCATATCAGCCCCAGCATTTT. It translates to CASEDRAAYQPQHF. This chain joins TRBV19 and TRBJ1-5, with 8 bases aligning to TRBD1. The CDR3 runs to 14 residues. V lost 9 bases and J lost 5; bases outside the gene matches: 9. Germline CDR1 is LNHDA and CDR2 is SQIVND (reference sequence).

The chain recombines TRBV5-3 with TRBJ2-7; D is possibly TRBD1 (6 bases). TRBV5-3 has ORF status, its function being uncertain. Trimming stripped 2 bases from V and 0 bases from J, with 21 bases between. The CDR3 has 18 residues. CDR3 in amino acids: CARSFAAGGARSSYEQYF. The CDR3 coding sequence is TGTGCCAGAAGCTTCGCCGCTGGGGGCGCCAGAAGCTCCTACGAGCAGTACTTC.

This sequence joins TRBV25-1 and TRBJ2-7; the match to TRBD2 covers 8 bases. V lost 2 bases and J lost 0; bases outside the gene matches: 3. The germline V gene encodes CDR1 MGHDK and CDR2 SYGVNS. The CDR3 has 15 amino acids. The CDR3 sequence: CASSEVAGPSYEQYF. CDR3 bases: TGTGCCAGCAGTGAAGTAGCGGGACCCTCCTACGAGCAGTACTTC.

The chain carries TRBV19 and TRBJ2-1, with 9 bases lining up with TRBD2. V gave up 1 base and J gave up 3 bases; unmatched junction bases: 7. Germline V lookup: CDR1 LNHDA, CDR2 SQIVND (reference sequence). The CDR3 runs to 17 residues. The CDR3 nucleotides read TGTGCCAGTAGTATAGTTCCCCAGCGGGAGGACTACAATGAGCAGTTCTTC. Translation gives CASSIVPQREDYNEQFF.

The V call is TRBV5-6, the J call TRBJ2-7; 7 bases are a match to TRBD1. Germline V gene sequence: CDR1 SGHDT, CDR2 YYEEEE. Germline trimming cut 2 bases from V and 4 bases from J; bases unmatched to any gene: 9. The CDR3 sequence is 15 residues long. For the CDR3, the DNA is TGTGCCAGCAGCTTCCAGGGACAGACGACGTACGAGCAGTACTTC. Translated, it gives CASSFQGQTTYEQYF.

The CDR3 loop reads CASSLARRLYNEQFF. CDR3 in DNA: TGCGCCAGCAGCTTGGCGCGCAGGTTATACAATGAGCAGTTCTTC. V gene TRBV5-1 combines with J gene TRBJ2-1, with no clear D. The V gene lost 0 bases and the J gene lost 4 bases, with 11 bases spanning the gap. There are 15 residues in the CDR3. Germline values: CDR1 SGHRS, CDR2 YFSETQ.

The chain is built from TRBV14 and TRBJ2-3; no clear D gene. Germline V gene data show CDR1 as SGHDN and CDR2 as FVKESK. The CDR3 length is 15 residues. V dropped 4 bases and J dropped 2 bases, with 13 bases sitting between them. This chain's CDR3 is CASSRFGQFTDTQYF. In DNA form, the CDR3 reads TGTGCCAGCAGCCGTTTTGGGCAGTTCACAGATACGCAGTATTTT.

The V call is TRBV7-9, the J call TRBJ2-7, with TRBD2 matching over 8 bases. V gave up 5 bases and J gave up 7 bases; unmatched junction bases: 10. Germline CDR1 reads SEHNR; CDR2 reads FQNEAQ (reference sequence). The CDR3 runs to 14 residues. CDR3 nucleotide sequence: TGTGCCAGCAGCGCTTCGGGAGGGTTGGGGGAGCAGTACTTC. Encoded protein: CASSASGGLGEQYF.